This is a list of T cell receptor beta chains from one sample in a study of response to subunit inactivated influenza vaccine. TCRdb recomputed calls from the RT-PCR reads with MiXCR, one row per CDR3 protein. In the table there are around 760,000 distinct CDR3 sequences, about 15% of which are singletons. The sequences come from PBMCs from blood, collected 14 to 15 days before vaccination. The receptors shown here come from a man aged 45-60 years who received an inactivated influenza vaccine. Both conserved end residues are part of each CDR3. D genes are given only for firm matches. Not every row has a clone size; where given, it reads once, few, many or a size class.

D	V	J	size	CDR3	DNA
TRBD1	TRBV6-2/TRBV6-3	TRBJ2-4	few	CASSYLTGSRLLFQYF	TGTGCCAGCAGTTACCTGACAGGGTCACGTCTATTATTTCAGTACTTC
.	TRBV7-9	TRBJ2-1	.	CASNRQVGDNEQFF	TGTGCCAGCAACCGACAAGTGGGGGACAATGAGCAGTTCTTC
.	TRBV20-1	TRBJ2-7	many	CSARPDLTYEQYF	TGCAGTGCTAGACCGGACCTAACCTACGAGCAGTACTTC
.	TRBV4-3	TRBJ1-4	.	CASSQDGGLREKLFF	TGCGCCAGCAGCCAAGATGGTGGTTTAAGGGAAAAACTGTTTTTT
TRBD1	TRBV10-3	TRBJ2-3	.	CATSATSGTGPTDTQYF	TGTGCCACGTCCGCCACTTCGGGGACAGGGCCCACAGATACGCAGTATTTT
.	TRBV3-1	TRBJ2-5	many	CASSQVGIAQYF	TGTGCCAGCAGCCAAGTCGGTATTGCCCAGTACTTC
TRBD2	TRBV5-1	TRBJ2-1	few	CASSLEGTSGRAGNEQFF	TGCGCCAGCAGCTTGGAAGGGACTAGCGGGAGGGCCGGGAATGAGCAGTTCTTC
.	TRBV28	TRBJ1-2	few	CASSLKAGGYTF	TGTGCCAGCAGTTTAAAGGCCGGAGGCTACACCTTC
.	TRBV19	TRBJ1-1	few	CASSIRGAETEAFF	TGTGCCAGTAGTATCCGGGGGGCTGAGACTGAAGCTTTCTTT
.	TRBV20-1	TRBJ2-3	.	CSALKDGADTQYF	TGCAGTGCTCTTAAGGATGGTGCAGATACGCAGTATTTT
.	TRBV25-1	TRBJ2-2	many	CASSRTTGELFF	TGTGCCAGCAGCCGGACAACCGGGGAGCTGTTTTTT
.	TRBV4-3	TRBJ1-3	.	CASSQDWGQGITIYF	TGCGCCAGCAGCCAAGATTGGGGACAAGGAATCACCATATATTTT
TRBD2	TRBV5-1	TRBJ2-7	many	CASSPSLAGVPYEQYF	TGCGCCAGCAGCCCAAGCCTAGCGGGAGTCCCCTACGAGCAGTACTTC
TRBD1	TRBV7-9	TRBJ2-1	.	CASSLGDRLTYNEQFF	TGTGCCAGCAGCTTAGGGGACAGGCTAACCTACAATGAGCAGTTCTTC
.	TRBV6-2/TRBV6-3	TRBJ2-7	few	CASRTAFPTRYEQYF	TGTGCCAGCAGAACTGCGTTCCCGACTCGGTACGAGCAGTACTTC
TRBD1	TRBV5-1	TRBJ2-1	many	CASSQGQGAHNEQFF	TGCGCCAGCAGCCAGGGACAGGGGGCCCACAATGAGCAGTTCTTC
.	TRBV7-2	TRBJ2-2	many	CASSPRHNTGELFF	TGTGCCAGCAGCCCCCGACATAACACCGGGGAGCTGTTTTTT
TRBD1	TRBV9	TRBJ1-1	many	CASSTGTGMNTEAFF	TGTGCCAGCAGCACAGGGACAGGCATGAACACTGAAGCTTTCTTT
.	TRBV28	TRBJ2-1	.	CASSSRGEARNEQFF	TGTGCCAGCAGTTCGCGGGGTGAGGCGAGGAATGAGCAGTTCTTC
.	TRBV28	TRBJ2-7	.	CASSFNSQVLAEQYF	TGTGCCAGCAGTTTCAACAGTCAGGTTTTGGCCGAGCAGTACTTC
TRBD1	TRBV4-1	TRBJ1-1	many	CASRGQVMVEAFF	TGCGCCAGCAGGGGACAGGTTATGGTTGAAGCTTTCTTT
TRBD2	TRBV10-3	TRBJ2-2	few	CAISESGTSSAIRAGELFF	TGTGCCATCAGTGAGTCGGGGACTAGCAGCGCGATTAGGGCCGGGGAGCTGTTTTTT
.	TRBV4-2	TRBJ2-2	many	CASSQDPGQGGTGELFF	TGTGCCAGCAGCCAAGACCCAGGACAGGGAGGGACCGGGGAGCTGTTTTTT